The rows below give T cell receptor beta chains drawn from one sample of a study of blood T cell repertoires in COVID-19. Assay used: immunoSEQ multiplex PCR; TCRdb lists only in-frame clones, some missing. Of roughly 80,000 clones in the sample, about 87% are singletons; the top ten hold 9.1%. The sequenced sample was peripheral blood. The origin of the receptors is a human donor in a cohort sampled during active COVID-19. Both conserved end residues are part of each CDR3. D genes are given only for firm matches. Clone size is shown for a subset of rows, as once, few, many or a class of expanded clone.

V gene: TRBV9; CDR3 length: 17; D gene: TRBD2; J gene: TRBJ2-7; clone size: .; CDR3 DNA: TGTGCCAGCAGCGTAGGGTCGGGGGGGGCCAGTGGCTACGAGCAGTACTTC; CDR3 protein: CASSVGSGGASGYEQYF
V gene: TRBV30; CDR3 length: 15; D gene: .; J gene: TRBJ1-6; clone size: .; CDR3 DNA: TGTGCCTGGAGTCGGACAGAACCCGGAGATTCACCCCTCCACTTT; CDR3 protein: CAWSRTEPGDSPLHF
V gene: TRBV5-6; CDR3 length: 13; D gene: .; J gene: TRBJ1-1; clone size: .; CDR3 DNA: TGTGCCAGCGGGCTACAGGGGAACACTGAAGCTTTCTTT; CDR3 protein: CASGLQGNTEAFF
V gene: TRBV28; CDR3 length: 15; D gene: .; J gene: TRBJ2-3; clone size: .; CDR3 DNA: TGTGCCAGCAGTCCCAGCGGTGGGGTGAGGGATACGCAGTATTTT; CDR3 protein: CASSPSGGVRDTQYF
V gene: TRBV7-8; CDR3 length: 13; D gene: TRBD1; J gene: TRBJ1-1; clone size: .; CDR3 DNA: TGTGCCAGCAGCAGAGGGACAGGGACGGAAGCTTTCTTT; CDR3 protein: CASSRGTGTEAFF
V gene: TRBV5-1; CDR3 length: 17; D gene: TRBD1; J gene: TRBJ2-3; clone size: .; CDR3 DNA: TGCGCCAGCAGCCTGAGGCCGGGACAGGTTAGCACAGATACGCAGTATTTT; CDR3 protein: CASSLRPGQVSTDTQYF
V gene: TRBV5-1; CDR3 length: 15; D gene: TRBD2; J gene: TRBJ2-7; clone size: .; CDR3 DNA: TGCGCCAGCAGCTTGGGAGGCGGGAGGCTGAACGAGCAGTACTTC; CDR3 protein: CASSLGGGRLNEQYF
V gene: TRBV5-1; CDR3 length: 15; D gene: .; J gene: TRBJ1-4; clone size: .; CDR3 DNA: TGCGCCAGCAGCTTGGGATACAGGGTGGAAGAAAAACTGTTTTTT; CDR3 protein: CASSLGYRVEEKLFF
V gene: TRBV15; CDR3 length: 15; D gene: TRBD1; J gene: TRBJ1-1; clone size: few; CDR3 DNA: TGTGCCACCAGCAGAGATGTACAGGGGAGGACTGAAGCTTTCTTT; CDR3 protein: CATSRDVQGRTEAFF
V gene: TRBV27; CDR3 length: 15; D gene: TRBD2; J gene: TRBJ2-7; clone size: once; CDR3 DNA: TGTGCCAGCAGTTTAGGGACTAGCGGGATTATCCGGCAGTACTTC; CDR3 protein: CASSLGTSGIIRQYF
V gene: TRBV28; CDR3 length: 14; D gene: .; J gene: TRBJ1-1; clone size: .; CDR3 DNA: TGTGCCAGCAGTCCCCCGGGTGGGTACACTGAAGCTTTCTTT; CDR3 protein: CASSPPGGYTEAFF
V gene: TRBV11-3; CDR3 length: 18; D gene: TRBD2; J gene: TRBJ2-1; clone size: once; CDR3 DNA: TGTGCCAGCAGCTTCGCCGGACTAGCGGGGGCCCCCTACAATGAGCAGTTCTTC; CDR3 protein: CASSFAGLAGAPYNEQFF
V gene: TRBV3-1/TRBV3-2; CDR3 length: 16; D gene: .; J gene: TRBJ1-1; clone size: .; CDR3 DNA: TGTGCCAGCAGTCCGATCTTATCGAGTGTTGACTCAGAAGCTTTCTTT; CDR3 protein: CASSPILSSVDSEAFF
V gene: TRBV5-1; CDR3 length: 16; D gene: .; J gene: TRBJ2-2; clone size: .; CDR3 DNA: TGCGCCAGCAGCTTGGGGCATAACCGCAACACCGGGGAGCTGTTTTTT; CDR3 protein: CASSLGHNRNTGELFF
V gene: TRBV9; CDR3 length: 14; D gene: .; J gene: TRBJ1-1; clone size: .; CDR3 DNA: TGTGCCAGCAGCGTAGAATGGGTGGGGGCGCAAGCTTTCTTT; CDR3 protein: CASSVEWVGAQAFF
V gene: TRBV21-1; CDR3 length: 14; D gene: .; J gene: TRBJ1-2; clone size: .; CDR3 DNA: TGTGCCAGCAGCGTGCGGCAGGGGGGAAATGGCTACACCTTC; CDR3 protein: CASSVRQGGNGYTF
V gene: TRBV7-9; CDR3 length: 13; D gene: .; J gene: TRBJ1-1; clone size: .; CDR3 DNA: TGTGCCAGCGACCAAAGTGAGGTCACTGAAGCTTTCTTT; CDR3 protein: CASDQSEVTEAFF
V gene: TRBV14; CDR3 length: 16; D gene: TRBD2; J gene: TRBJ2-5; clone size: .; CDR3 DNA: TGTGCCAGCAGCCAAGGAGGAGCGGGGGGTGCGGAGACCCAGTACTTC; CDR3 protein: CASSQGGAGGAETQYF
V gene: TRBV28; CDR3 length: 16; D gene: TRBD1; J gene: TRBJ2-7; clone size: once; CDR3 DNA: TGTGCCAGCAGTTTCGACAGGGCTGTGGGGGTCTACGAGCAGTACTTC; CDR3 protein: CASSFDRAVGVYEQYF
V gene: TRBV7-2; CDR3 length: 17; D gene: .; J gene: TRBJ2-1; clone size: .; CDR3 DNA: TGTGCCAGCAGCCCAGGCCTAGCACCCATTTCCTACAATGAGCAGTTCTTC; CDR3 protein: CASSPGLAPISYNEQFF
V gene: TRBV4-1; CDR3 length: 13; D gene: .; J gene: TRBJ2-1; clone size: .; CDR3 DNA: TGCGCCAGCAGCCAAGGTGAGGGCAATGAGCAGTTCTTC; CDR3 protein: CASSQGEGNEQFF
V gene: TRBV7-8; CDR3 length: 16; D gene: TRBD1; J gene: TRBJ2-7; clone size: once; CDR3 DNA: TGTGCCAGCAGCTTAGTATCAGGGGGTAGCATCGACGAGCAGTACTTC; CDR3 protein: CASSLVSGGSIDEQYF
V gene: TRBV7-2; CDR3 length: 14; D gene: .; J gene: TRBJ1-2; clone size: .; CDR3 DNA: TGTGCCAGCAGCTTAGATACAGGGAGTTATGGCTACACCTTC; CDR3 protein: CASSLDTGSYGYTF
V gene: TRBV2; CDR3 length: 16; D gene: TRBD1; J gene: TRBJ2-2; clone size: .; CDR3 DNA: TGTGCCAGCAGTGACTCTGGGACAGGGGCCACCGGGGAGCTGTTTTTT; CDR3 protein: CASSDSGTGATGELFF
V gene: TRBV3-1/TRBV3-2; CDR3 length: 15; D gene: TRBD2; J gene: TRBJ2-7; clone size: .; CDR3 DNA: TGTGCCAGCAGCCAGGTAGCGGGAGGGCCCCACGAGCAGTACTTC; CDR3 protein: CASSQVAGGPHEQYF
V gene: TRBV7-9; CDR3 length: 15; D gene: TRBD1; J gene: TRBJ1-5; clone size: .; CDR3 DNA: TGTGCCAGCAGCTCAGGGGGACAGGTCAATCAGCCCCAGCATTTT; CDR3 protein: CASSSGGQVNQPQHF
V gene: TRBV5-6; CDR3 length: 17; D gene: .; J gene: TRBJ1-2; clone size: once; CDR3 DNA: TGTGCCAGCAGCTCTGCCGGGCAGGGCTCGGATAGAGCGGGCTACACCTTC; CDR3 protein: CASSSAGQGSDRAGYTF